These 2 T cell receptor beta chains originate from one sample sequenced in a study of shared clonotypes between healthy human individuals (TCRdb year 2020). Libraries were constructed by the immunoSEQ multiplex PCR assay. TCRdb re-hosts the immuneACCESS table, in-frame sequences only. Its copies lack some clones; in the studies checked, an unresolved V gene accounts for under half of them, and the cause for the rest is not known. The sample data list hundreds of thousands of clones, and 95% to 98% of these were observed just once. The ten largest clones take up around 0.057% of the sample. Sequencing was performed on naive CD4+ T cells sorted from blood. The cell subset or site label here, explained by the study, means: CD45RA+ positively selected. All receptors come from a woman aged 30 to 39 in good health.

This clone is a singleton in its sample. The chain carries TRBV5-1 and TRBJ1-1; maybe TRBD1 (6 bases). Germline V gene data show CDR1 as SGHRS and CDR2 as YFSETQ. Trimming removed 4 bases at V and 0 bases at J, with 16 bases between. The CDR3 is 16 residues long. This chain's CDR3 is CASSLIAQGLNTEAFF. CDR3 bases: TGCGCCAGCAGCCTCATCGCGCAGGGGTTGAACACTGAAGCTTTCTTT.

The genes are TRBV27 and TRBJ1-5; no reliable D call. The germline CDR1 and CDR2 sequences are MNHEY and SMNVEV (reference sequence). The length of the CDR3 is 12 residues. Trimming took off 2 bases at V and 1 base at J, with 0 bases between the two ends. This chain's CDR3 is CASSLSNQPQHF. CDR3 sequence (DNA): TGTGCCAGCAGTTTAAGCAATCAGCCCCAGCATTTT.